This TCR beta chain is from a study of T-cell reconstitution after alpha-beta-depleted transplantation in children. The CDR3 length is 12 residues. Trimming at V came to 7 bases and at J to 4 bases, leaving 5 bases not matched to a gene. Per the germline V gene, CDR1 is SQVTM and CDR2 is ANQGSEA. At least ten counts were recorded for this clonotype. Unique molecular identifiers were incorporated into the prepared TCRbeta library. TCRdb independently ran MiXCR on the PCR reads; one entry per CDR3 protein. The table records fewer than 550,000 distinct CDR3 sequences, approximately 10% of them present only once.

This TCR was sampled from a human donor who donated a stem cell graft to a child with acute myeloid leukemia. The chain links TRBV29-1 to TRBJ1-2, with TRBD1 matching 8 bases. Here the sequenced sample was PBMCs from the stem cell graft donor, taken from the stem cell graft. The chain's CDR3 is CSGSGQGYGYTF. CDR3 nucleotides: TGCAGCGGATCCGGACAGGGCTATGGCTACACCTTC. Drawing the rest from reference TRBV29-1 and TRBJ1-2, the complete variable domain is SAVISQKPSRDICQRGTSLTIQCQVDSQVTMMFWYRQQPGQSLTLIATANQGSEATYESGFVIDKFPISRPNLTFSTLTVSNMSPEDSSIYLCSGSGQGYGYTFGSGTRLTVV.